Below, 13 T cell receptor beta chains from the same sample are listed, as sequenced in a study of cytomegalovirus exposure and HLA in healthy donors. Repertoires were generated with immunoSEQ multiplex PCR, while TCRdb's copy carries only in-frame clones and drops some. The data contain 90,000 to 120,000 clones, approximately 85% of them seen just once; the ten biggest clones take up roughly 3%. The sequencing sample was made of PBMCs. These receptors came from a woman younger than 30 in good health and CMV-seronegative.

J is TRBJ1-4 and V is TRBV9; D not certain. Deletions cut 3 bases from V and 4 bases from J, with 13 bases between. The CDR3 runs to 15 residues. Germline CDR1 reads SGDLS; CDR2 reads YYNGEE. The CDR3 DNA is TGTGCCAGCAGCGGTTCCATCGGAGGTAATGAAAAACTGTTTTTT. Translated, it gives CASSGSIGGNEKLFF.

V and J are TRBV19 and TRBJ1-1; 9 bases align to TRBD1. J gave up 6 bases and V 3 bases, and 8 bases lay outside the gene matches. The germline gives CDR1 LNHDA, CDR2 SQIVND (reference sequence). The CDR3 is 15 amino acids. Here the CDR3 reads CASSIAGQGLSEAFF. DNA of the CDR3: TGTGCCAGTAGTATTGCGGGACAGGGACTCTCTGAAGCTTTCTTT.

The chain carries TRBV15 and TRBJ2-7, with D hard to call. The CDR3 contains 15 residues. The germline V and J ends were trimmed by 0 bases and 3 bases, with 12 bases remaining between them. Germline lookup yields CDR1 LNHNV and CDR2 YYDKDF (reference sequence). The CDR3 protein is CATSRDQAKFYEQYF. CDR3 in DNA: TGTGCCACCAGCAGAGATCAGGCAAAATTCTACGAGCAGTACTTC.

The CDR3 sequence is CASSLEMAGRYQETQYF. The CDR3 region has the DNA TGCGCCAGCAGCTTGGAGATGGCAGGGAGGTACCAAGAGACCCAGTACTTC. The chain links TRBV5-1 to TRBJ2-5, with D possibly being TRBD2 (6 bases). Looked up from germline, CDR1 is SGHRS and CDR2 is YFSETQ. The CDR3 is made up of 17 amino acids. The V end lost 0 bases, the J end lost 0 bases, and 15 bases lay between the germline ends.

V is TRBV19 and J is TRBJ2-6, with D perhaps TRBD2 (6 bases). The ends were cut back, 7 bases at V and 1 base at J, with 11 bases in the middle. CDR1 and CDR2 (germline): LNHDA, SQIVND (reference sequence). The CDR3 sequence is 15 residues long. The CDR3 DNA follows: TGTGCCAGTACCCAGGGAGGATCTGGGGCCAACGTCCTGACTTTC. Protein product: CASTQGGSGANVLTF.

The gene calls are TRBV2 and TRBJ1-1; TRBD1 is a possible D gene (6 bases). V was trimmed by 6 bases and J by 7 bases, leaving 21 bases between them. The CDR3 consists of 15 residues. Germline-derived CDR1 and CDR2 are SNHLY and FYNNEI. DNA of the CDR3: TGTGCCAGCAGGGGTTCTGGGCCCGGACAGTTTGAAGCTTTCTTT. This codes for CASRGSGPGQFEAFF.

V gene TRBV27 combines with J gene TRBJ2-7, with 10 bases lining up with TRBD1. Germline loops: CDR1 MNHEY, CDR2 SMNVEV (reference sequence). V dropped 6 bases and J dropped 3; count of bases not matched to a gene: 11. This CDR3 spans 16 amino acids. This chain's CDR3 is CASRPPPGQGYYEQYF. For the CDR3, the DNA is TGTGCCAGCAGACCACCCCCGGGACAGGGGTACTACGAGCAGTACTTC.

The V call is TRBV18, the J call TRBJ1-5, with D unresolved. This CDR3 contains 15 residues. Germline V lookup: CDR1 KGHSH, CDR2 LQKENI. Deletions cut 3 bases from V and 6 bases from J, with 15 bases between. The CDR3 sequence is CASSPELSSGQPQHF. The DNA for the CDR3 is TGTGCCAGCTCACCCGAATTGTCGAGTGGTCAGCCCCAGCATTTT.

The chain couples TRBV15 to TRBJ2-7; TRBD2 aligns across 12 bases. CDR1 and CDR2 (germline): LNHNV, YYDKDF (reference sequence). The CDR3 has 18 amino acids. V trimming: 3 bases; J trimming: 5 bases; junction bases outside the gene matches: 14. CDR3 region: CATSSASAPGLAGDEQYF. DNA of the CDR3: TGTGCCACCAGCAGCGCTTCAGCTCCGGGACTAGCGGGCGACGAGCAGTACTTC.

V usage is TRBV5-6 and J usage is TRBJ1-2; D call uncertain. V lost 0 bases, J lost 4 bases, and 10 bases lay in between. CDR3 size: 14 residues. Germline V gene sequence: CDR1 SGHDT, CDR2 YYEEEE. This chain's CDR3 is CASSLEEGSYGYTF. In DNA, the CDR3 is TGTGCCAGCAGCTTGGAGGAGGGATCCTATGGCTACACCTTC.

The CDR3 sequence is CASSLGGRAQPYNEQFF. The CDR3 coding sequence is TGTGCCAGCAGCCTAGGGGGGAGGGCTCAACCCTACAATGAGCAGTTCTTC. The chain combines TRBV5-4 with TRBJ2-1; D is perhaps TRBD2 (7 bases). Germline-derived CDR1 and CDR2 are SGHNT and YYREEE (reference sequence). The ends were cut back, 4 bases at V and 2 bases at J, with 19 bases in the middle. The CDR3 spans 17 residues.

CDR3 nucleotides: TGTGCCAGCAGCTCCGGACTAGCGGGGACTGGGTACAATGAGCAGTTCTTC. It encodes CASSSGLAGTGYNEQFF. The chain recombines TRBV7-2 with TRBJ2-1, with 12 bases matching TRBD2. Per germline, CDR1 SGHTA and CDR2 FQGNSA. The CDR3 is 17 amino acids. Trimming took 4 bases from V and 4 from J; bases not matched to a gene: 8.

The chain employs TRBV6-1 and TRBJ1-4, with 7 bases lining up with TRBD1. With 6 bases clipped from V and 4 bases from J, the junction kept 8 bases outside the gene matches. CDR3 length: 15 amino acids. CDR1 MNHNS and CDR2 SASEGT come from the germline V gene. The CDR3 spells CASRDVGTVNEKLFF. CDR3 in DNA: TGTGCCAGCAGGGACGTGGGGACAGTTAATGAAAAACTGTTTTTT.